This T cell receptor (beta chain) was obtained from a study of cytomegalovirus exposure and HLA in healthy donors. The PCR ran on 60 Vbeta and 13 Jbeta primers. TCRdb's copy holds only in-frame clones and misses some; the assay was immunoSEQ multiplex PCR. The sample has about 89,000 clones, roughly 80% seen once. Note on this clone: The junction differs from germline at one of its ends, possibly a read error.

The CDR3 consists of 14 residues. CDR1 SQVTM and CDR2 ANQGSEA come from the germline V gene. The sequencing input was PBMCs. The clonotype originates from a male donor in good health and CMV-seronegative. The rearrangement uses TRBV29-1 and TRBJ2-7, with TRBD1 matching over 7 bases. The CDR3 DNA follows: TGCAGCGTTGAAATGGGACAGAAACCTTACGTGCAGTACTTC. Translated: CSVEMGQKPYVQYF.